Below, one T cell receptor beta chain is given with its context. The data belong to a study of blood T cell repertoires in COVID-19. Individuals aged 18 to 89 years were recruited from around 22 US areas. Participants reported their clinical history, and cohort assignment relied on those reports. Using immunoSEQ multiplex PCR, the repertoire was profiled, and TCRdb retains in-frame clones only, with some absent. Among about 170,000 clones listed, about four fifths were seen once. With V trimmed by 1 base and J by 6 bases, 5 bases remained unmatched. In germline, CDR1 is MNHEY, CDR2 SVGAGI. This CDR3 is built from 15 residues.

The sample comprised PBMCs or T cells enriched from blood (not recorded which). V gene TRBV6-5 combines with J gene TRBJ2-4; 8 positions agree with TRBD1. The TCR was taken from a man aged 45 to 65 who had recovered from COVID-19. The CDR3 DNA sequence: TGTGCCAGCAGTTACTATCCCGGGACAGGAAACATTCAGTACTTC. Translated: CASSYYPGTGNIQYF.